One sample yielded the 8 T cell receptor beta chains listed below, sequenced in a study of T cell changes during pregnancy in multiple sclerosis. The data were produced by immunoSEQ multiplex PCR, yet TCRdb's version contains in-frame clones alone and is incomplete. The sample lists some 56,000 clones; approximately 90% were seen once. This specimen consisted of CD4+ T cells from peripheral blood mononuclear cells, obtained after pregnancy. These receptors were obtained from a female donor with multiple sclerosis, enrolled in a pregnancy study.

The chain is built from TRBV30 and TRBJ2-3, with 8 positions matching TRBD1. This CDR3 region has 15 residues. Germline lookup yields CDR1 GTSNPN and CDR2 SVGIG (reference sequence). V was clipped by 6 bases and J by 4 bases; unmatched bases: 12. Here the CDR3 DNA reads TGTGCCTGTAGGGGTCGGACAGGGACTTCAGATACGCAGTATTTT. Protein: CACRGRTGTSDTQYF.

This sequence joins TRBV9 and TRBJ1-6; D gene uncertain. Per the germline V gene, CDR1 is SGDLS and CDR2 is YYNGEE. This CDR3 has 15 amino acids. Trimming pared 0 bases from V and 0 bases from J, leaving 4 bases between. The CDR3 nucleotides read TGTGCCAGCAGCGTAGTCAGCTCCTATAATTCACCCCTCCACTTT. It yields the protein CASSVVSSYNSPLHF.

In regard to this clone: The junction does not match germline at one end; this may be a read error. V is TRBV20-1 and J is TRBJ1-1; 7 positions match TRBD1. The CDR3 runs 11 residues. CDR1 and CDR2 from the germline V gene are DFQATT and SNEGSKA (reference sequence). CDR3: CSALQGILWGF. The CDR3 coding sequence is TGCAGTGCCCTACAGGGGATCCTATGGGGTTTT.

The J gene is TRBJ2-3, the V gene TRBV5-4; D perhaps matches TRBD1 (6 bases). The CDR3 length is 17 residues. CDR1 is SGHNT and CDR2 is YYREEE in the germline V gene (reference sequence). Trimming left V 3 bases short and J 3 bases short, with 20 bases between. In DNA form, the CDR3 reads TGTGCCAGCAGCTACACAGGTGGGGGCAGGTCAACAGATACGCAGTATTTT. Translated: CASSYTGGGRSTDTQYF.

The chain recombines TRBV9 with TRBJ2-3; 9 bases are a match to TRBD2. The length of the CDR3 is 15 residues. Trimming removed 3 bases from V and 6 bases from J; junction bases left unmatched: 8. Germline V lookup: CDR1 SGDLS, CDR2 YYNGEE. CDR3 in DNA: TGTGCCAGCAGCGGTGGCGGGGGGGAAGGTGATACGCAGTATTTT. Encoded protein: CASSGGGGEGDTQYF.

The chain couples TRBV18 to TRBJ2-5; 8 nucleotides match TRBD2. Germline trimming cut 3 bases from V and 4 bases from J; bases unmatched to any gene: 4. Per germline, CDR1 KGHSH and CDR2 LQKENI. The CDR3 is made up of 14 amino acids. The CDR3 nucleotides are TGTGCCAGCTCACCCGGGGGGGCCAGAGAGACCCAGTACTTC. It is translated as CASSPGGARETQYF.

The genes are TRBV7-2 and TRBJ2-5; 12 bases line up with TRBD2. Trimming removed 3 bases from V and 1 base from J; junction bases left unmatched: 3. This CDR3 spans 16 amino acids. Germline V gives CDR1 SGHTA, CDR2 FQGNSA. The CDR3 sequence: CASSLSTSGGQETQYF. CDR3 nucleotide sequence: TGTGCCAGCAGCTTGTCGACTAGCGGGGGCCAAGAGACCCAGTACTTC.

This clone was counted between two and nine times. This chain connects TRBV5-6 to TRBJ2-2, with D perhaps TRBD1 (6 bases). The germline V gene encodes CDR1 SGHDT and CDR2 YYEEEE. The CDR3 runs 14 residues. Trimming pared 6 bases from V and 2 bases from J, leaving 11 bases between. CDR3 coding DNA: TGTGCCAGCACCGACAGGCTCAACACCGGGGAGCTGTTTTTT. Translating gives CASTDRLNTGELFF.